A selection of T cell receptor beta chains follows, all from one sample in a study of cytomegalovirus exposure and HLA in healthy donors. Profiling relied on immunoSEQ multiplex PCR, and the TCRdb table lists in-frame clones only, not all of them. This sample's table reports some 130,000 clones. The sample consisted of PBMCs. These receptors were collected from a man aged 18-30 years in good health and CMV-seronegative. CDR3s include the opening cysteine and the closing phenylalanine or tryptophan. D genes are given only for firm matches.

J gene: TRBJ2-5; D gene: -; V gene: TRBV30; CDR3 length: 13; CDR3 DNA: TGTGCCTGGAGCCCGACTAACCAAGAGACCCAGTACTTC; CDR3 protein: CAWSPTNQETQYF
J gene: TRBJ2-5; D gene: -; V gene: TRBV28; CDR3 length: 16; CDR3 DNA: TGTGCCAGCAGTCCCCCCCCTCCGCTAGCGCAAGAGACCCAGTACTTC; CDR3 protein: CASSPPPPLAQETQYF
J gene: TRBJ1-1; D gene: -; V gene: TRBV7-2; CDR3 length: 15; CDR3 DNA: TGTGCCAGCAGCTTAGGACCGGCGGGTGACACTGAAGCTTTCTTT; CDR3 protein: CASSLGPAGDTEAFF
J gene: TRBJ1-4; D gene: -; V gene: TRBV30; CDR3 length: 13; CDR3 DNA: TGTGCCGGAGCGGGAGGAACTAATGAAAAACTGTTTTTT; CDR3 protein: CAGAGGTNEKLFF
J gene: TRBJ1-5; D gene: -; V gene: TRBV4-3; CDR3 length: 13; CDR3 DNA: TGCGCCAGCAGCCAAGATCTAGGCCAGCCCCAGCATTTT; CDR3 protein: CASSQDLGQPQHF
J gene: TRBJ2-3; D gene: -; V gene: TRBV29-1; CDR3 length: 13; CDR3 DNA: TGCAGCGTTGAACCGCAGGGGCAGGATACGCAGTATTTT; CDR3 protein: CSVEPQGQDTQYF
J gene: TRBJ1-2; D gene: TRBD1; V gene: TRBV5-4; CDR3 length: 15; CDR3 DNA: TGTGCCAGCAGCTACCCCAGGGGGCTCGGCTATGGCTACACCTTC; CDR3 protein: CASSYPRGLGYGYTF
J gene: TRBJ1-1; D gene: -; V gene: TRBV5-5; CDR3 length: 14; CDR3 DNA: TGTGCCAGCAGCTTGGGGAGGATCTTGGCTGAAGCTTTCTTT; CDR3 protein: CASSLGRILAEAFF
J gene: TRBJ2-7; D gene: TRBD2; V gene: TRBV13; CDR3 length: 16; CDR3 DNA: TGTGCCAGCAGCTTAGGCCGGACTAGCGGGAATTACGAGCAGTACTTC; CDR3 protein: CASSLGRTSGNYEQYF
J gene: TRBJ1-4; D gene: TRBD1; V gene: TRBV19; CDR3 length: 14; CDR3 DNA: TGTGCCAGTAGTACCACAGGGGATCCTGAAAAACTGTTTTTT; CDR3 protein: CASSTTGDPEKLFF
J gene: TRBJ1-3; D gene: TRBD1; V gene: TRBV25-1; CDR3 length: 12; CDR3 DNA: TGTGCCAGCAGTGATTTAGGGGGCCGCGTATATTTT; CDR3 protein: CASSDLGGRVYF
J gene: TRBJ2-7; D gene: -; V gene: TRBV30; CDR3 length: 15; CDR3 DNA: TGTGCCTGGAGTGTCCGGACTGGCTTATTCTACGAGCAGTACTTC; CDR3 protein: CAWSVRTGLFYEQYF
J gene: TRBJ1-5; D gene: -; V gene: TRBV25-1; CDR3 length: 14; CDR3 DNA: TGTGCCAGCAGTGAATCGGGTCCCAATCAGCCCCAGCATTTT; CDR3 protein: CASSESGPNQPQHF
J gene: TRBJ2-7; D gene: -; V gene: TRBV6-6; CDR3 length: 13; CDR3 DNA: TGTGCCAGCACTTCGGTTACCCCCCTCGGGCAGTACTTC; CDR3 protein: CASTSVTPLGQYF
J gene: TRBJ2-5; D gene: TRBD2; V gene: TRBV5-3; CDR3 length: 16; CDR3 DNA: TGTGCCAGAAGACTTACTAGCGGGAGTTTCCAAGAGACCCAGTACTTC; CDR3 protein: CARRLTSGSFQETQYF
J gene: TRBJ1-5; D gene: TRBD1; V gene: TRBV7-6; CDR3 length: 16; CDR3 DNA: TGTGCCAGCAGCTTAGAACAGGGGGATAGCAATCAGCCCCAGCATTTT; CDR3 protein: CASSLEQGDSNQPQHF
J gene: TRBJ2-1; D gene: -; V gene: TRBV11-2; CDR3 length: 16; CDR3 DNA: TGTGCCAGCAGCTTAGAGCGGGTTCGGTCCTACAATGAGCAGTTCTTC; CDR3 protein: CASSLERVRSYNEQFF
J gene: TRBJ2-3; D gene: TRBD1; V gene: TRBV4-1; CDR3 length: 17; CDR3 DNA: TGCGCCAGCAGCCAAGATCGGGGACAGGGAGCCGGAGATACGCAGTATTTT; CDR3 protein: CASSQDRGQGAGDTQYF
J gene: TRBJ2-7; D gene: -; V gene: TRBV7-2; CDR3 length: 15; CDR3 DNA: TGTGCCAGCAGCGCAGCGGGCAATGTCGGCTACGAGCAGTACTTC; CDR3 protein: CASSAAGNVGYEQYF
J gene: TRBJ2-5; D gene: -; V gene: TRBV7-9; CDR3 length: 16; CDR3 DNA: TGTGCCAGCAGCTTTCCGAAGGGCGTCCGGGGAGAGACCCAGTACTTC; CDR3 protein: CASSFPKGVRGETQYF
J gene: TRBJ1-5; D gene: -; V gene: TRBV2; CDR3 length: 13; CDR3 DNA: TGTGCCAGCAGTGAACAGGCCCCGCAGCCCCAGCATTTT; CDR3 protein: CASSEQAPQPQHF
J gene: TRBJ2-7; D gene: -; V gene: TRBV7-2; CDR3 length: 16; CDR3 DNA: TGTGCCAGCAGCTTAGTCGGCGGGGCACCCTCCTACGAGCAGTACTTC; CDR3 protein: CASSLVGGAPSYEQYF
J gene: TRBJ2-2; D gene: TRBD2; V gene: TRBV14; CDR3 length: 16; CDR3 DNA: TGTGCCAGCAGCCAAGGCGGGGGGGGTAACACCGGGGAGCTGTTTTTT; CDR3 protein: CASSQGGGGNTGELFF